Below, 16 T cell receptor beta chains from the same sample are listed, as sequenced in a study of blood T cell repertoires in COVID-19. TCRdb's copy holds only in-frame clones and misses some; the assay was immunoSEQ multiplex PCR. This table has 100,000 to 150,000 clones, roughly 90% appearing once. The sequencing sample was made of peripheral blood. These receptors came from a man aged 50-60 years with acute or convalescent COVID-19.

The rearrangement uses TRBV9 and TRBJ2-2; D ambiguous. Trimming removed 4 bases from V and 6 bases from J, with 13 bases in between. Germline assignment: CDR1 SGDLS and CDR2 YYNGEE. This CDR3 is 14 amino acids long. The DNA for the CDR3 is TGTGCCAGCAGCCAGGTACTCATCTCCGGGGAGCTGTTTTTT. Protein sequence: CASSQVLISGELFF.

This chain uses TRBV11-2 with TRBJ1-1, with D possibly being TRBD1 (6 bases). The germline V gene has CDR1 SGHAT and CDR2 FQNNGV. The CDR3 totals 15 residues. Trimming removed 4 bases from V and 2 bases from J, with 14 bases in between. CDR3 amino acids: CASSSLGGSNTEAFF. CDR3 nucleotides: TGTGCCAGCAGCTCACTAGGGGGTTCAAACACTGAAGCTTTCTTT.

CDR3 sequence: CASSLEGRGAETQYF. The CDR3 bases are TGTGCCAGCAGCTTAGAGGGCAGGGGGGCAGAGACCCAGTACTTC. The chain links TRBV11-3 to TRBJ2-5; tentative D call: TRBD1 (7 bases). This CDR3 is built from 15 residues. The V end was cut by 0 bases, the J end by 4 bases, with 12 bases between. The germline V gene encodes CDR1 SGHNT and CDR2 YENEEA.

The CDR3 nucleotides read TGTGCCAGCAGTGAGAGGGGACTAAATGAAAAACTGTTTTTT. Its translation is CASSERGLNEKLFF. The V gene is TRBV6-1, the J gene TRBJ1-4, with D perhaps TRBD1 (5 bases). The CDR3 spans 14 residues. Between the trimmed V and J ends, which lost 3 bases and 5 bases, there was a span of 10 bases. CDR1 is MNHNS and CDR2 is SASEGT in the germline V gene.

The chain links TRBV11-2 to TRBJ1-1; D call uncertain. The germline gives CDR1 SGHAT, CDR2 FQNNGV. This CDR3 spans 15 amino acids. The V end lost 4 bases, the J end lost 1 base, and 13 bases lay between the germline ends. CDR3 sequence (DNA): TGTGCCAGCAGCTCCAAAACGGGTCAGAACACTGAAGCTTTCTTT. Residues: CASSSKTGQNTEAFF.

The chain combines TRBV12-5 with TRBJ2-2, with 7 bases fitting TRBD2. The V segment lost 2 bases and the J segment 3 bases; nucleotides outside the gene matches: 6. The length of the CDR3 is 16 residues. The germline CDR1 and CDR2 sequences are LGHNT and FRNRAP. This CDR3 is CASGLFLAVHTGELFF. The DNA of the CDR3 is TGTGCTAGTGGTTTGTTTCTAGCGGTCCACACCGGGGAGCTGTTTTTT.

The chain employs TRBV6-5 and TRBJ2-7; possibly TRBD1 for D (6 bases). From germline, CDR1 is MNHEY and CDR2 SVGAGI. This CDR3 contains 15 residues. The V end was cut by 8 bases, the J end by 2 bases, with 19 bases between. The CDR3 DNA follows: TGTGCCAGCGATCCCGATGGGCAGGGGACCTACGAGCAGTACTTC. Translation: CASDPDGQGTYEQYF.

The rearrangement joins TRBV9 to TRBJ1-2; tentative D call: TRBD1 (6 bases). This CDR3 contains 14 residues. Per germline, CDR1 SGDLS and CDR2 YYNGEE. V dropped 3 bases and J dropped 7 bases, with 16 bases sitting between them. Here the CDR3 reads CASSGRGGISGYTF. CDR3 sequence (DNA): TGTGCCAGCAGCGGGAGGGGGGGGATCAGTGGCTACACCTTC.

The chain carries TRBV6-2 or TRBV6-3 and TRBJ2-3; 7 bases map to TRBD2. The CDR3 length is 17 residues. CDR1 is MNHEY, CDR2 SVGEGT, per germline. J was trimmed by 4 bases and V by 5 bases; bases with no gene match: 15. The CDR3 here is CASSAGGGTGISDTQYF. The CDR3, as DNA: TGTGCCAGCAGTGCCGGCGGGGGAACTGGGATCTCAGATACGCAGTATTTT.

The gene calls are TRBV10-1 and TRBJ2-7; TRBD2 might be the D (5 bases). CDR3 length equals 14 residues. The germline V gene encodes CDR1 WNHNN and CDR2 SYGVQD (reference sequence). Trimming removed 0 bases at V and 5 bases at J, with 11 bases between. CDR3 nucleotides: TGCGCCAGCAGTGAGTCATGGACTCCACACGAGCAGTACTTC. Amino acid sequence: CASSESWTPHEQYF.

The J gene is TRBJ2-1, the V gene TRBV4-1; 11 nucleotides match TRBD2. In germline, CDR1 is MGHRA, CDR2 YSYEKL. Germline trimming cut 4 bases from V and 5 bases from J; bases unmatched to any gene: 10. The length of the CDR3 is 17 residues. CDR3 loop: CASSRSFLAGGDNEQFF. For the CDR3, the DNA is TGCGCCAGCAGCCGGAGTTTTCTAGCGGGAGGAGACAATGAGCAGTTCTTC.

This rearrangement joins TRBV11-2 to TRBJ1-4, with a tentative D call TRBD1 (6 bases). V was shortened by 1 base and J by 5 bases, with 11 bases between the two germline ends. The CDR3 length is 15 residues. Per the germline V gene, CDR1 is SGHAT and CDR2 is FQNNGV. CDR3 nucleotides: TGTGCCAGCAGCTTAGTGGGGGCCCCCAATGAAAAACTGTTTTTT. Translating gives CASSLVGAPNEKLFF.

This chain's CDR3 is CASSQPVGQGGRGELFF. The CDR3 DNA reads as TGCGCCAGCAGCCAACCCGTTGGACAGGGGGGTAGGGGGGAGCTGTTTTTT. This chain joins TRBV4-1 and TRBJ2-2, with TRBD1 identical over 10 bases. Germline loops: CDR1 MGHRA, CDR2 YSYEKL. V lost 2 bases to trimming and J lost 8 bases; unmatched junction nucleotides: 11. This CDR3 has 17 residues.

The V call is TRBV5-6, the J call TRBJ2-7, with 9 bases fitting TRBD2. V was clipped by 2 bases and J by 5 bases; unmatched bases: 11. The CDR3 is 16 residues long. Germline V gene data show CDR1 as SGHDT and CDR2 as YYEEEE. The DNA for the CDR3 is TGTGCCAGCAGCTTCATCGGGACTAGCAATGTCGACGAGCAGTACTTC. This sequence encodes CASSFIGTSNVDEQYF.

V is TRBV12-5 and J is TRBJ2-1, with 7 bases that match TRBD2. Looked up from germline, CDR1 is LGHNT and CDR2 is FRNRAP. CDR3 length: 16 residues. J was trimmed by 6 bases and V by 0 bases; bases with no gene match: 8. The CDR3 sequence: CASGLVAGSAPNEQFF. The CDR3, as DNA: TGTGCTAGTGGTTTGGTAGCGGGATCCGCGCCCAATGAGCAGTTCTTC.

The chain links TRBV4-1 to TRBJ1-2; D gene uncertain. Trimming pared 0 bases from V and 6 bases from J, leaving 17 bases between. Germline V gives CDR1 MGHRA, CDR2 YSYEKL. The CDR3 length is 16 residues. The chain's CDR3 is CASSQDSTKARDGYTF. The CDR3 DNA reads as TGCGCCAGCAGCCAAGATAGTACTAAGGCGAGAGATGGCTACACCTTC.